This record covers a single T cell receptor (beta chain). This sample is drawn from a study of PD-L1 blockade in urothelial cancer. The table came from immunoSEQ multiplex PCR; TCRdb's copy has only in-frame clones and leaves some out. In the table there are around 100,000 clones, under 95% of which are singletons. The time point was: peripheral blood 6 weeks after treatment start. The sequence came from a man aged 60 to 69 with urothelial cancer. This material consisted of PBMCs, taken around atezolizumab (anti-PD-L1) treatment.

The DNA of the CDR3 is TGTGCCAGCGGAAAGGCTTTCCCGACAGGGCAAGAGACCCAGTACTTC. Translated: CASGKAFPTGQETQYF. The chain carries TRBV7-2 and TRBJ2-5; TRBD1 matches 7 bases. J lost 2 bases, V lost 8 bases, and 14 bases had no gene match. The CDR3 length is 16 residues. The germline V gene has CDR1 SGHTA and CDR2 FQGNSA. Full variable domain (remainder filled in from reference TRBV7-2 and TRBJ2-5): GAGVSQSPSNKVTEKGKDVELRCDPISGHTALYWYRQSLGQGLEFLIYFQGNSAPDKSGLPSDRFSAERTGGSVSTLTIQRTQQEDSAVYLCASGKAFPTGQETQYFGPGTRLLVL.